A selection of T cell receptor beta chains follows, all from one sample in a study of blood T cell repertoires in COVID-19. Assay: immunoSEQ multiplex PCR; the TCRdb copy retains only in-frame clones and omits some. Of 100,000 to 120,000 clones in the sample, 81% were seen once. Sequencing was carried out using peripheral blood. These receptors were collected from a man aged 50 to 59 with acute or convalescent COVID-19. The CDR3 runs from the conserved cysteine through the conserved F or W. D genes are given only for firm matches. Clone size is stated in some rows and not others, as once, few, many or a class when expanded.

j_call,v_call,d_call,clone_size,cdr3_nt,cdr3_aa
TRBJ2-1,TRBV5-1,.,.,TGCGCCAGCAGGGCCGGGGGTAATGAGCAGTTCTTC,CASRAGGNEQFF
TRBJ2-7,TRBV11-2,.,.,TGTGCCAGCACGTTAGCCATGAGCTCCTACGAGCAGTACTTC,CASTLAMSSYEQYF
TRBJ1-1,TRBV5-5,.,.,TGTGCCAGCAGCTTGGATAGGGGAAGAAGGACTGAAGCTTTCTTT,CASSLDRGRRTEAFF
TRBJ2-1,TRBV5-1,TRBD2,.,TGCGCCAGCAGCTTGAGCGGGGGGGGCAACCCCTACAATGAGCAGTTCTTC,CASSLSGGGNPYNEQFF
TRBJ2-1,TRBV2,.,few,TGTGCCAGCAGGGAAACGAGCTCCTACAATGAGCAGTTCTTC,CASRETSSYNEQFF
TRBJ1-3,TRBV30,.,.,TGTGCCTGGATAGATGGTAGCCTAAACACCATATATTTT,CAWIDGSLNTIYF
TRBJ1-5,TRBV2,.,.,TGTGCCAGCAGTGCGGGGAAAAGCAATCAGCCCCAGCATTTT,CASSAGKSNQPQHF
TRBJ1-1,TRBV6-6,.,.,TGTGCCAGCTTGCAGGGAATGAACACTGAAGCTTTCTTT,CASLQGMNTEAFF
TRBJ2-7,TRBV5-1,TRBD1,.,TGCGCCAGCAGCTCCTCCGGGACAGGGGGCTTGGGGCAGTACTTC,CASSSSGTGGLGQYF
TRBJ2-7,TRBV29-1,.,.,TGCAGCGCGTCCCAGGGGCTCCCCCCTCGTGAGCAGTACTTC,CSASQGLPPREQYF
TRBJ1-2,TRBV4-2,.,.,TGTGCCAGCAGCCAAGATAGGGAGGGCGGCTATGGCTACACCTTC,CASSQDREGGYGYTF
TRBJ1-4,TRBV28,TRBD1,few,TGTGCCAGCGGAGAGTCCGGGACAGCTAATGAAAAACTGTTTTTT,CASGESGTANEKLFF
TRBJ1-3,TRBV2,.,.,TGTGCCAGCAGTGCTACAGCTACTGGAAACACCATATATTTT,CASSATATGNTIYF
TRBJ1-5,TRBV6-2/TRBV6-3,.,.,TGTGCCAGCAGCCCCGTAACGGGGAGCAATCAGCCCCAGCATTTT,CASSPVTGSNQPQHF
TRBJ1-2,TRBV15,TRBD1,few,TGTGCCACCAGCAGAGGGGGACAGGGAGCGGGTGGCTACACCTTC,CATSRGGQGAGGYTF
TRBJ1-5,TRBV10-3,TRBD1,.,TGTGCCACCCAGGGGGGTGAACAGCCCCAGCATTTT,CATQGGEQPQHF
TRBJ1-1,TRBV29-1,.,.,TGCAGCGTTGAAGATAGGGGGAAAGGCACTGAAGCTTTCTTT,CSVEDRGKGTEAFF
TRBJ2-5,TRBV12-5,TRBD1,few,TGTGCTAGTGGTTTGGTCAACGACGGGACAGCTTGGCTGCGGGAGACCCAGTACTTC,CASGLVNDGTAWLRETQYF
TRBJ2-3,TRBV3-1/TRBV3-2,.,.,TGTGCCAGCAGCCAACTTAGAGATACGCAGTATTTT,CASSQLRDTQYF
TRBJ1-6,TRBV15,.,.,TGTGCCACCAGCAGAACAGGGTTCTCCTATAATTCACCCCTCCACTTT,CATSRTGFSYNSPLHF
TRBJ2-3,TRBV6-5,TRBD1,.,TGTGCCAGCACCAGGACAGGGGGCTTCACAGATACGCAGTATTTT,CASTRTGGFTDTQYF
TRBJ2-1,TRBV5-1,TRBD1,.,TGCGCCAGCGGACCAGGGGGCAATGAGCAGTTCTTC,CASGPGGNEQFF
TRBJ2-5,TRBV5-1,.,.,TGCGCCAGCAGCTTAGGGGACAAAGCAGAGACCCAGTACTTC,CASSLGDKAETQYF
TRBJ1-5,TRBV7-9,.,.,TGTGCCAGCAGCGATAGAACTCAGCCCCAGCATTTT,CASSDRTQPQHF
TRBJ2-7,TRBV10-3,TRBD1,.,TGTGCCATCAAGTCGGCCAGGGGGTACGAGCAGTACTTC,CAIKSARGYEQYF
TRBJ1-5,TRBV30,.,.,TGTGCCTGGAGTGTGAGGGGGAATAGCAATCAGCCCCAGCATTTT,CAWSVRGNSNQPQHF
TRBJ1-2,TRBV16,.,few,TGTGCCAGCAGCCAATCGAGGGGGATCGGATATGGCTACACCTTC,CASSQSRGIGYGYTF
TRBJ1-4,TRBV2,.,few,TGTGCCACCCTTAGGGGTCCCAATGAAAAACTGTTTTTT,CATLRGPNEKLFF
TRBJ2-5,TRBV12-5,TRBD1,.,TGTGCTAGTGGTTTGGGACAGGGGAATGGAGAGACCCAGTACTTC,CASGLGQGNGETQYF
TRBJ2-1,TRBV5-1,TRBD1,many,TGCGCCAGCAGAATTGGGACAGGGGGCAATGAGCAGTTCTTC,CASRIGTGGNEQFF
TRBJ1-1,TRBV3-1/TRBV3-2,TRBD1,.,TGTGCCAGCAGCCAAGGGACAGGGAACACTGAAGCTTTCTTT,CASSQGTGNTEAFF
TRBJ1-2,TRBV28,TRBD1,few,TGTGCCAGCAGTTTGTCAGGGGGGAACTATGGCTACACCTTC,CASSLSGGNYGYTF